The T cell receptor beta chain under discussion was sequenced for a study of CD8 T cells in ankylosing spondylitis. Study-wide findings and caveats: Disease-associated clonotypes exhibited CD8+ identity and were relatively infrequent in peripheral blood. Earlier reports found some motif variants in synovial fluid and blood in reactive arthritis. Characteristic of ankylosing spondylitis blood, it appeared, was a TCR beta motif comprising roughly 8 highly homologous variants.

Germline values: CDR1 KGHSH, CDR2 LQKENI. The CDR3 sequence is 16 residues long. For this clonotype: The antigen remains unidentified. Mismatch with germline at one junction end may stem from a read error.

In making TCR beta libraries, quantitative 5'-RACE with molecular barcodes was used. Using its own MiXCR run on the 5' RACE reads, TCRdb lists one record per CDR3 protein. The sample includes 700,000 or so distinct CDR3 sequences, over 15% of them seen just once. The chain recombines TRBV18 with TRBJ2-7; 7 bases map to TRBD2. Source material: blood, either unsorted or a sorted T cell fraction (not recorded which). This sequence was found in a male donor with ankylosing spondylitis. CDR3 sequence (DNA): TGTGCCAGCTCACCTCACCCCCCCGATAGCGGGCCGGCGATAATATTC. Amino acids: CASSPHPPDSGPAIIF.